This T cell receptor beta chain was profiled in a study of cytomegalovirus exposure and HLA in healthy donors (dated by TCRdb to the late 2010s). With respect to the entire study: An earlier analysis of approximately 640 of the donors reported 250 to 350 Gb of sequence data and around 120 million unique TCR beta sequences from 150 million to 200 million T cells. Among about 370 genotyped donors of the cohort, an average of around 240,000 unique TCR beta nucleotide sequences was sequenced per donor, of which about 18% were non-productive. An earlier analysis of approximately 630 of the donors applied high-throughput TCR beta sequencing to assess whether each TCR beta V gene segment acted as functional or pseudogenic. The study profiled the T cell repertoires of under 850 subjects by immunosequencing and related them to cytomegalovirus serostatus. Because of strong linkage in the cohort, roughly five DR-DQ haplotypes were treated as single units for association and clustering. Of the 398 genotyped donors, 70% to 90% were placed in the genetic ancestry cluster associated with self-reported Caucasian donors. The study aimed to test whether signatures of past pathogen exposure could be identified by cataloging public T cell receptors. HLA typing covered class I and class II loci at four-digit resolution. Donor age, sex, ethnicity and CMV serostatus were compiled together with the repertoire data. To predict cytomegalovirus infection status, the study brought together high-throughput TCR immunosequencing, statistical association of individual TCRs with disease status, and machine learning. A later genetic analysis took genome-wide SNP genotypes for about 55% of the roughly 700 donors and used that subset as a discovery cohort. Rather than drawing on any new phenotypic data, the later analysis identified candidate immune exposures from TCR beta sequences and the way those sequences occurred across donors. Typing coverage differed by locus: A, B, C, DRB1 and DQB1 were typed in roughly 629-630 donors, DQA1 in around 500, DPA1 in around 600, and DPB1 in about 450. To study patterns of TCR occurrence, a later analysis re-analyzed previously published TCR beta repertoires from 666 donors and added high-resolution HLA genotyping. Besides the first cohort of about 730 subjects, a separate validation cohort made up of roughly 120 different subjects was used. All discovery cohort repertoires had been generated using a single sequencing platform. Roughly 320 gigabases of sequencing data and around 80 million unique TCR sequences made up an early release that covered 640 HLA-typed donors. Here is what the overall study found, with its caveats: When HLA alleles, especially DR and DQ, strongly co-occurred, TCR associations were difficult to assign to individual alleles. According to a later analysis, most CMV-associated TCR beta chains appeared to be HLA-restricted, and the HLA associations seemed to be driven largely by CMV exposure. Because counts were too low, under 20 rarely observed V segments, including chromosome 9 orphons, were left out of the earlier analysis of approximately 580 of the donors. CMV serostatus was the only immune exposure information available for the cohort. In vitro tests confirmed that a few of the cytomegalovirus-associated TCR beta chains recognize cytomegalovirus antigens. The cohort was sequenced for TCR beta chains only, and without alpha or paired-chain data the features that could be detected were limited. According to a later genetic analysis, donors in an Asian-associated ancestry cluster had fewer N-insertions in productive TCRs than the approximately 700-donor mean. Sequencing depth was assumed to be roughly uniform across donors in the presence/absence analyses, though that assumption may not hold. Several of the top co-occurrence clusters appeared to be linked to parvovirus B19, influenza, CMV and Epstein-Barr virus, according to a later analysis. The authors suggested that the approach could potentially be generalized to other disease states and immunological phenotypes. An earlier analysis of 450 to 750 of the donors showed that most TCR beta V segments appeared in productive rearrangements either about 87% or about 30% of the time, which broadly matched IMGT annotations. According to a later analysis, TCR association rates differed among HLA loci, with DRB1 alleles showing the most associated TCRs and HLA-C alleles showing the fewest. Because HLA typing was unavailable for some donors at each locus, only the typed subset was used in association tests. Compared with equally common non-associated chains, HLA-associated TCR beta chains in a later analysis were more clonally expanded and had lower generation probabilities. Linkage disequilibrium might explain the correlated functional status among segregating V segments, but an unknown experimental factor could not be ruled out. Some IMGT-functional V segments, including TRBV6-2 and TRBV6-3, could not be told apart with the 87-base-pair reads, so those segments were excluded. In a later genetic analysis, a missense DCLRE1C variant was associated with V-gene and J-gene trimming of TCR beta chains, and the association was replicated in an independent cohort. At a false discovery rate of 0.05, a later analysis linked around 15,000 TCR beta sequences to specific HLA alleles. A further reported finding was that TCR beta sequences accurately predicted the HLA-A and HLA-B alleles for most subjects in the first cohort. In the study, approximately 160 TCR beta chains were listed as associated with cytomegalovirus. Most TCR sequences were observed very rarely across donors, whereas some public TCRs were present in many individuals. A cluster of highly shared sequence variants was judged likely to be a technical artifact of the sequencing pipeline. The classifier was reported to diagnose cytomegalovirus status with high specificity and sensitivity in both the original and validation cohorts.

Library method: the immunoSEQ multiplex PCR assay. For the multiplex PCR, a mixture combining 60 forward primers for TCR Vbeta segments and 13 reverse primers for TCR Jbeta segments was used. Amplification of the CDR3 region of rearranged TCR beta genes was performed with a multiplex PCR assay on genomic DNA. On the Illumina HiSeq System, the amplified TCR beta libraries were sequenced as 87-base-pair reads. Concerning the study's data processing: Across the 700 or so repertoires, a later analysis counted 60 million to 90 million unique TCR beta chains, around 10 million of which were shared by at least two donors. Raw reads were error-corrected and collapsed into unique sequences by a nearest-neighbor algorithm in which closely related sequences were merged to remove PCR and sequencing errors. V, D and J gene segments were assigned by aligning CDR3 sequences to IMGT reference sequences. Each retained sequence needed at least a six-nucleotide match to both a V gene segment and a J gene segment. A rearrangement was called productive if the CDR3 had no stop codons and remained in frame with V and J, and every other rearrangement was called non-productive. CDR3 was defined according to IMGT convention as the region running from the second conserved V-encoded cysteine to the conserved J-encoded phenylalanine. Sequences without an unambiguous match to a single V gene segment were excluded from the earlier analysis of 450 to 750 of the donors. An earlier analysis of over 450 of the donors classified V segments as functional when productive rearrangements were above 56.7% and as segregating when the standard deviation between donors was above 5%. A statistical classification framework was built for diagnosing cytomegalovirus status from the catalog of TCR beta chain sequences. In a later analysis, V and J genes were assigned by comparing TCR nucleotide sequences against IMGT/GENE-DB human TR gene sequences. The TCRdist pipeline was used in a later analysis to assign CDR3 sequences and most-parsimonious VDJ recombination scenarios. In a later analysis, every TCR beta chain was defined by the combination of its CDR3 amino acid sequence and its V-gene family, and reads without a unique V-gene family were dropped. As a way to deal with suspected cross-contamination and a sequencing artifact, a later analysis dropped nearly 600 nucleotide sequences that were highly shared and had low generation probability. For each public chain, a later analysis derived a clonal expansion index from normalized ranks of inferred template counts within each repertoire. Generation probabilities in a later analysis came from a VDJ recombination model fitted to out-of-frame rearrangements, and those results were checked against IGoR. In a later analysis, TCR-TCR, TCR-HLA and TCR-CMV co-occurrence was scored with hypergeometric tests, and a repertoire-size bias correction was applied to TCR pairs. To estimate false discovery rates, a later analysis permuted the HLA or CMV assignments 20 times. In a later analysis, co-occurring TCRs were grouped using DBSCAN, with TCRdist sequence similarity added in when clustering inside HLA-allele-positive subsets. Repertoires with fewer than 30,000 or more than 120,000 public chains were left out of co-occurrence clustering, as were five repertoires with anomalous nucleotide sharing. This is the immuneACCESS table as TCRdb keeps it, with only in-frame sequences that have V and J called. A part of the clones is gone; compared with another copy, unresolved V genes explain less than half, and the rest is unexplained. That table is the source of V, J and clone size, and D and trimming were worked out from the DNA. Counted in this sample were approximately 200,000 clones; around 80% of them appeared once. The ten largest clones add up to around 15% of the sample.

Remarks on this clone: There is no known antigen for this receptor. Base quality data are lacking; no much larger clone is found one base away.

The cohort consisted of fewer than 700 healthy bone marrow donors. At the time of sampling, all cohort members were nominally healthy, though unrecorded immune exposures were likely present. The donor tested CMV seronegative and was one of the 352 seronegative cohort members. Every donor gave a peripheral blood sample, and the peripheral blood mononuclear cells from that sample were used for TCR beta sequencing. Genomic DNA was extracted from the blood cell samples with the Qiagen DNeasy Blood Extraction Kit. Via the germline V gene, CDR1 is SGHAT and CDR2 FQNNGV. The CDR3 starts with the cysteine, ends with the phenylalanine, and has 15 residues. The kept DNA is CDR3 alone, 45 bases in frame from the first base. Trimming removed 7 bases from V and 9 bases from J; the gene matches leave 12 bases unexplained.

The sample consisted of PBMCs. The V and J segments used are TRBV11-2 and TRBJ2-1, with TRBD2 identical over 10 junction bases. The source of this sequence is a man between 40 and 49 years old in good health and CMV-seronegative. The CDR3 loop reads CASTFTAGGPVEQFF. Read as DNA, the sequence is TGTGCCAGCACCTTTACAGCGGGAGGGCCGGTTGAGCAGTTCTTC. Beyond the CDR3, the reference TRBV11-2 and TRBJ2-1 genes provide the residues; the full variable domain reads: EAGVAQSPRYKIIEKRQSVAFWCNPISGHATLYWYQQILGQGPKLLIQFQNNGVVDDSQLPKDRFSAERLKGVDSTLKIQPAKLEDSAVYLCASTFTAGGPVEQFFGPGTRLTVL.